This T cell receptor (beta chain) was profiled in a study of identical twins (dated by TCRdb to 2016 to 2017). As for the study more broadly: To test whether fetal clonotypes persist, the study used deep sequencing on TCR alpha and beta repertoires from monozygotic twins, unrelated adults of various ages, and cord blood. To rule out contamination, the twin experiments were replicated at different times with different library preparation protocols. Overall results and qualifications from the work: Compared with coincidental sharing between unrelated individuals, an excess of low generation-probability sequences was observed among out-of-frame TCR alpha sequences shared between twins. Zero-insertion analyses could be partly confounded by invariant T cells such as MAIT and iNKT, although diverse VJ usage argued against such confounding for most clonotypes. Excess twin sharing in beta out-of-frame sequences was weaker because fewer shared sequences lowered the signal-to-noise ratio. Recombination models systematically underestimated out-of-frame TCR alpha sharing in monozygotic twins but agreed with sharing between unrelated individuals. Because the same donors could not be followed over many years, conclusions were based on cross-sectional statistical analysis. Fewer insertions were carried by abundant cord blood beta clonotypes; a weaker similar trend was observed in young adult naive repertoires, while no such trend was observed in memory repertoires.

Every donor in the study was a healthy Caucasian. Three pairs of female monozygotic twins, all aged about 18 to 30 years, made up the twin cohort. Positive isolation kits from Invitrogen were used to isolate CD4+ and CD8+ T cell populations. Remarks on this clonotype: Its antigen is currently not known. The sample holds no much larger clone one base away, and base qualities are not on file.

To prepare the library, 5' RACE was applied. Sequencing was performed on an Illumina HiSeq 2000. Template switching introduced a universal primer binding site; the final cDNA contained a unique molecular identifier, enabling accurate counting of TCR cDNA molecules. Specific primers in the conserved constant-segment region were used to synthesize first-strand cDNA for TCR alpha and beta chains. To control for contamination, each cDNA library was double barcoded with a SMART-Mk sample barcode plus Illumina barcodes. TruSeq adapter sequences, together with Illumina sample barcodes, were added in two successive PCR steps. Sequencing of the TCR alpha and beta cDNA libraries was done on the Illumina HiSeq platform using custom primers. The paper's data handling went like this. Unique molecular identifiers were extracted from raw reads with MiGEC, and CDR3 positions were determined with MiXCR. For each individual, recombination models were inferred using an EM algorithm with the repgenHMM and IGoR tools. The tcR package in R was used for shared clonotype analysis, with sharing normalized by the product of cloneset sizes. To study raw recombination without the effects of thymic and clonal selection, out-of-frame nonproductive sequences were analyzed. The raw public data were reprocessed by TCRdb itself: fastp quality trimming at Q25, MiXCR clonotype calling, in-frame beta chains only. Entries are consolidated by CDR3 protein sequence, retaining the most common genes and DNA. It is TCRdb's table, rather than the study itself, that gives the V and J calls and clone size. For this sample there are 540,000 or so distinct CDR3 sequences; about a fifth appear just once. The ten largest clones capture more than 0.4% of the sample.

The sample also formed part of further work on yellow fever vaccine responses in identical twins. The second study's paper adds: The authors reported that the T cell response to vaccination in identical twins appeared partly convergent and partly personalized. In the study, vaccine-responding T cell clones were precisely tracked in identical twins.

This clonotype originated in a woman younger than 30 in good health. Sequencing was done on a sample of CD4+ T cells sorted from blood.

CDR3 sequence: CATRERGTNTGELFF. The nucleotides read TGTGCCACCCGAGAGCGGGGGACGAACACCGGGGAGCTGTTTTTT. The chain is encoded by TRBV12-3 or TRBV12-4 joined to TRBJ2-2, with 8 bases in between that match TRBD2. CDR3 length: 15 amino acids, cysteine to phenylalanine. Left in the record is the CDR3 DNA by itself, 45 bases read in frame from the first base. V and J are trimmed by 10 bases and 0 bases, and the gene matches miss 7 bases of the junction.